Each of the 8 T cell receptor beta chains below was sequenced from the same sample in a study of T cells expressing NK-cell markers. TCRdb reanalyzed the 5' RACE reads and collapses them to one entry per CDR3 protein, without DNA. This repertoire comprises around 550,000 distinct CDR3 sequences; its ten largest clones make up less than 4.5%. Source material: blood T cells: a sorted CD56 or NKG2C T cell subset, CD4+ or CD8+ T cells, or bulk PBMC T cells (not recorded which). The receptor source for this set is a man aged 18 to 29 in good health.

The rearrangement uses TRBV20-1 and TRBJ1-1. Per the germline V gene, CDR1 is DFQATT and CDR2 is SNEGSKA (reference sequence). This CDR3 is 11 amino acids long. The CDR3 spells CSASHGDEAFF.

The V gene is TRBV6-2 or TRBV6-3, the J gene TRBJ2-1; TCRdb's D gene call, TRBD2, goes unchecked for lack of DNA. The CDR3 length is 14 residues. Germline-derived CDR1 and CDR2 are MNHEY and SVGEGT. The CDR3 loop reads CASSYWTSPNEQFF.

The rearrangement joins TRBV20-1 to TRBJ2-3; as DNA is missing, the TRBD1 call by TCRdb cannot be tested. The germline gives CDR1 DFQATT, CDR2 SNEGSKA (reference sequence). This CDR3 region has 15 residues. The CDR3 is CSARTGGSPTDTQYF.

The V and J genes are TRBV7-8 and TRBJ2-5; the TCRdb call, TRBD1, lacks DNA for checking. Germline lookup yields CDR1 SGHVS and CDR2 FQNEAQ. The CDR3 covers 17 residues. This chain's CDR3 is CASSCRPGTGTKETQYF.

The CDR3 is CASSTTGGDTEAFF. This sequence joins TRBV7-9 and TRBJ1-1; TCRdb selects TRBD1, and the lack of DNA leaves this call unchecked. CDR3 length: 14 residues. CDR1 is SEHNR and CDR2 is FQNEAQ in the germline V gene (reference sequence).

This CDR3 is CASSWGQGRLRTGELFF. The chain couples TRBV6-5 to TRBJ2-2; the D gene TCRdb calls, TRBD1, cannot be checked with no DNA. In germline, CDR1 is MNHEY, CDR2 SVGAGI. The CDR3 sequence is 17 residues long.

The rearrangement uses TRBV18 and TRBJ2-1. This CDR3 is 13 amino acids long. The germline V gene has CDR1 KGHSH and CDR2 LQKENI. The CDR3 loop reads CASAPLGSDEQFF.

This chain links TRBV7-9 with TRBJ2-1; TCRdb lists TRBD2, though no DNA is available to test this call. This CDR3 has 15 residues. CDR1 and CDR2 (germline): SEHNR, FQNEAQ (reference sequence). The CDR3 loop is CASSLIWLASNEQFF.